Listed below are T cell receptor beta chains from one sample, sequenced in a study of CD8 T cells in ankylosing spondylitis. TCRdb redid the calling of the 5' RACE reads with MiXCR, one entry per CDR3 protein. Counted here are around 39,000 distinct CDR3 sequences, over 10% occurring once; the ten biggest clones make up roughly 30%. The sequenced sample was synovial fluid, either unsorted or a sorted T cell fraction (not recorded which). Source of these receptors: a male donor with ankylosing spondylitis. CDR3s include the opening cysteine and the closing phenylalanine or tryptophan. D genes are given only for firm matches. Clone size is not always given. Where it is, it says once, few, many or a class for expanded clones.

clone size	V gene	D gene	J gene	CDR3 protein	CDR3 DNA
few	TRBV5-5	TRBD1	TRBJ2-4	CASSPGQGDLNIQYF	TGTGCCAGCAGCCCCGGGCAGGGGGATCTGAACATTCAGTACTTC
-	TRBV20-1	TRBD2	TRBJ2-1	CSARSGLEVNEQFF	TGCAGTGCTAGATCGGGACTAGAAGTCAATGAGCAGTTCTTC
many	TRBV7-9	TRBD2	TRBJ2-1	CAIFLAGGTYNEQFF	TGTGCCATCTTTCTAGCGGGGGGCACCTACAATGAGCAGTTCTTC
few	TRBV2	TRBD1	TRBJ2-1	CASKGQGSWTYNEQFF	TGTGCCAGCAAGGGACAGGGCAGCTGGACCTACAATGAGCAGTTCTTC
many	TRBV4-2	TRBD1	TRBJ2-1	CASSQDGTGGYNEQFF	TGTGCCAGCAGCCAAGATGGGACAGGGGGCTACAATGAGCAGTTCTTC
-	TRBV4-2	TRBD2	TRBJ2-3	CASSQTSGNPTDTQYF	TGTGCCAGCAGCCAAACTAGCGGGAACCCCACAGATACGCAGTATTTT
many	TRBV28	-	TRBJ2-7	CASSPGGLSYEQYF	TGTGCCAGCTCTCCTGGGGGGCTCTCCTACGAGCAGTACTTC
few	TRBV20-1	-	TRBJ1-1	CSARGAFGRSTEAFF	TGCAGTGCTAGAGGTGCCTTCGGGAGGAGCACTGAAGCTTTCTTT
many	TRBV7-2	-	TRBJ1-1	CASSSTPGVAFF	TGTGCCAGCAGCTCCACCCCGGGGGTAGCTTTCTTT
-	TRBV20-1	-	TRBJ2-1	CSAGQGAGYNEQFF	TGCAGCGCGGGCCAGGGAGCGGGCTACAATGAGCAGTTCTTC
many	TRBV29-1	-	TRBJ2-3	CSVEVPGDTQYF	TGCAGCGTTGAAGTCCCCGGGGATACGCAGTATTTT
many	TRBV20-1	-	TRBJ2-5	CSARTGRPQETQYF	TGCAGTGCTAGAACGGGGAGGCCCCAAGAGACCCAGTACTTC
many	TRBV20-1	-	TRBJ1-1	CSARDSRITEAFF	TGCAGTGCTAGAGATTCACGAATCACTGAAGCTTTCTTT
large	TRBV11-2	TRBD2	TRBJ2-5	CASSPQTSGIGKTQYF	TGTGCCAGCAGCCCACAGACTAGCGGGATAGGGAAGACCCAGTACTTC
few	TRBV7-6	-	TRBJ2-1	CATTIGPSSYNEQFF	TGTGCCACGACGATAGGGCCTAGCTCCTACAATGAGCAGTTCTTC
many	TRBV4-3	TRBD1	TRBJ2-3	CASSQADREADTQYF	TGCGCCAGCAGCCAAGCGGACAGGGAAGCAGATACGCAGTATTTT
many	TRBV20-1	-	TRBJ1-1	CSATGRRSTEAFF	TGCAGTGCTACGGGACGTAGGAGTACTGAAGCTTTCTTT
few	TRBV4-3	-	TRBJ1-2	CASSPARGGHGYTF	TGCGCCAGCAGCCCGGCCCGGGGGGGCCATGGCTACACCTTC
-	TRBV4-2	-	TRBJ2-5	CASSHPGHQETQYF	TGTGCCAGCAGCCACCCCGGACACCAAGAGACCCAGTACTTC
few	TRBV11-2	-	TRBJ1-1	CASSYGQMNTEAFF	TGTGCCAGCAGCTACGGACAGATGAACACTGAAGCTTTCTTT
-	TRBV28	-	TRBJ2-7	CASKGSGVGEQYF	TGTGCCAGCAAGGGGTCGGGGGTCGGGGAGCAGTACTTC
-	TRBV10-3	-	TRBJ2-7	CAISELPGNEQYF	TGTGCCATCAGTGAACTTCCCGGGAACGAGCAGTACTTC
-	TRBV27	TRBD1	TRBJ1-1	CASSIRDRNTEAFF	TGTGCCAGCAGTATCCGGGACAGGAACACTGAAGCTTTCTTT
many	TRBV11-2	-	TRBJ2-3	CASSLDFSTDTQYF	TGTGCCAGCAGCCTGGATTTCAGCACAGATACGCAGTATTTT
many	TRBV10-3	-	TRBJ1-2	CAISGSDRASYGYTF	TGTGCCATCAGTGGATCGGACAGAGCTTCCTATGGCTACACCTTC
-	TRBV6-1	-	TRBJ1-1	CASSPTVDYEAFF	TGTGCCAGCAGCCCAACAGTCGATTATGAAGCTTTCTTT
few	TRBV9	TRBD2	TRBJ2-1	CASSVGGRAMDEQFF	TGTGCCAGCAGCGTCGGGGGGAGAGCGATGGATGAGCAGTTCTTC
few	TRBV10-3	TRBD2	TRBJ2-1	CAISVRAGGADNEQFF	TGTGCCATCAGTGTGAGAGCGGGGGGGGCCGACAATGAGCAGTTCTTC
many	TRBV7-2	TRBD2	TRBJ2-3	CASSLLAGGPTDTQYF	TGTGCCAGCAGCTTATTGGCGGGGGGGCCGACAGATACGCAGTATTTT
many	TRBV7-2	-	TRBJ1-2	CASSFGVGDGYTF	TGTGCCAGCAGCTTCGGGGTTGGTGATGGCTACACCTTC
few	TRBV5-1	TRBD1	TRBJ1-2	CASSLYAPGRGADGYTF	TGCGCCAGCAGCTTGTATGCCCCTGGCAGGGGGGCGGATGGCTACACCTTC
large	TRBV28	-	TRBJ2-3	CASSLVLVDSQYF	TGTGCCAGCAGTTTGGTATTGGTGGATTCGCAGTATTTT
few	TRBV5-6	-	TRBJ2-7	CASSPAGQTYEQYF	TGTGCCAGCAGCCCCGCGGGACAGACCTACGAGCAGTACTTC
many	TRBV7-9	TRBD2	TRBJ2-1	CASSSRGGSSYNEQFF	TGTGCCAGCAGCTCCCGGGGGGGCAGTTCTTACAATGAGCAGTTCTTC
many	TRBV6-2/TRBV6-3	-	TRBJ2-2	CASGITGELFF	TGTGCCAGCGGGATTACCGGGGAGCTGTTTTTT
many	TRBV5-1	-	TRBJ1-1	CASSRQRMNTEAFF	TGCGCCAGCAGCCGACAGAGGATGAACACTGAAGCTTTCTTT
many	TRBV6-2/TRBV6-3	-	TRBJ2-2	CASSSRDPGELFF	TGTGCCAGCAGTTCCCGGGACCCCGGGGAGCTGTTTTTT
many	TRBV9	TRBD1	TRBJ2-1	CASADRDRGYYEQFF	TGTGCCAGTGCTGACCGGGACAGGGGTTACTATGAGCAGTTCTTC
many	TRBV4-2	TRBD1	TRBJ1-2	CASSPQRTGNYGYTF	TGTGCCAGCAGCCCCCAACGGACAGGAAACTATGGCTACACCTTC
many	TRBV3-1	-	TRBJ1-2	CASSQFGAGLHYGYTF	TGTGCCAGCAGCCAATTTGGGGCAGGGTTGCACTATGGCTACACCTTC
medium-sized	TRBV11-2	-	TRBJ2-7	CASSLSRGPTYEQYF	TGTGCCAGCAGCTTATCCAGGGGACCAACCTACGAGCAGTACTTC
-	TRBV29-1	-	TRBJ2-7	CSATVSSATQYF	TGCAGCGCCACGGTAAGCTCAGCAACACAGTACTTC
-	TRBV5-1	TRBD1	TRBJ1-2	CASRTGPRYGYTF	TGCGCCAGCAGGACAGGGCCCAGGTATGGCTACACCTTC
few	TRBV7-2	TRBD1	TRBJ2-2	CASSWGTGALRELFF	TGTGCCAGCAGCTGGGGGACAGGGGCACTGAGGGAGCTGTTTTTT
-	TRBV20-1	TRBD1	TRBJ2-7	CSAKAPGQGRYEQYF	TGCAGTGCTAAGGCCCCGGGACAGGGCCGCTACGAGCAGTACTTC
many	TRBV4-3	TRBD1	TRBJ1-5	CASSQDAGGQYQPQHF	TGCGCCAGCAGCCAAGACGCTGGGGGACAGTATCAGCCCCAGCATTTT
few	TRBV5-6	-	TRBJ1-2	CASSLPGAGGYTF	TGTGCCAGCAGCTTGCCGGGGGCCGGTGGCTACACCTTC
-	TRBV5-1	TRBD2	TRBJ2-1	CASSWTSGNEQFF	TGCGCCAGCAGCTGGACTAGCGGGAATGAGCAGTTCTTC
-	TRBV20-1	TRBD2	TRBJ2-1	CSADGLAGSYNEQFF	TGCAGTGCAGATGGACTAGCGGGGTCCTACAATGAGCAGTTCTTC
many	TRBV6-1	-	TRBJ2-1	CASIDPSGDSSEQFF	TGTGCCAGCATCGACCCGTCGGGGGACTCCAGTGAGCAGTTCTTC
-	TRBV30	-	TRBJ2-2	CAWSVGVSTGELFF	TGTGCCTGGAGTGTTGGAGTCAGCACCGGGGAGCTGTTTTTT
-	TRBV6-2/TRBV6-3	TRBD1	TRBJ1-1	CASSFGTVRGEAFF	TGTGCCAGCAGTTTCGGGACAGTGAGGGGAGAAGCTTTCTTT
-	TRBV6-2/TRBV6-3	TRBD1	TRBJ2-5	CASSRTGESETQYF	TGTGCCAGCAGTCGGACAGGGGAATCGGAGACCCAGTACTTC
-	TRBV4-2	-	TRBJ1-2	CASSQDGAGSDGYTF	TGTGCCAGCAGCCAAGATGGGGCAGGGTCCGATGGCTACACCTTC
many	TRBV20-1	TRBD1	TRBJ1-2	CSAKYRGYYSTSVYGYTF	TGCAGTGCTAAGTACAGGGGATACTATTCAACTAGTGTATATGGCTACACCTTC
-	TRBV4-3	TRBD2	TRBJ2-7	CASSLGLAAYEQYF	TGCGCCAGCAGCCTCGGACTAGCGGCCTACGAGCAGTACTTC
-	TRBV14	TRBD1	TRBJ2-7	CASSQDGTGGSYEQYF	TGTGCCAGCAGCCAAGATGGGACAGGGGGGTCCTACGAGCAGTACTTC
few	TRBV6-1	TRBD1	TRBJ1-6	CASSRSGTGRSPLHF	TGTGCCAGCAGTCGATCCGGGACAGGGCGGTCACCCCTCCACTTT